Listed below are T cell receptor beta chains from one sample, sequenced in a study of OX40 agonist ivuxolimab in advanced cancers. Sequencing used immunoSEQ multiplex PCR; TCRdb keeps in-frame clones, though not all of them. The data show 55,000 to 80,000 clones, about 81% seen once. Source: CD4+ or CD8+ T cells sorted from blood, taken in a trial of the OX40 agonist ivuxolimab. These receptors were taken from an adult with an advanced solid tumor such as melanoma, head and neck, liver or kidney cancer. Both conserved end residues are trimmed from each CDR3.

j_call v_call cdr3_aa
TRBJ1-2 TRBV27 ASSSLGQGAGGYT
TRBJ2-7 TRBV9 ASSVVGQSYEQY
TRBJ2-1 TRBV19 ASSIPGGEQF
TRBJ1-1 TRBV6-5 ASSYWGRNTEAF
TRBJ1-1 TRBV6-5 ASSYSTRGTEAF
TRBJ1-4 TRBV5-1 ASSLGEQMKKLF
TRBJ2-3 TRBV11-2 ASSLVETGTDTQY
TRBJ1-5 TRBV7-2 ASSLDSGNQPQH
TRBJ1-4 TRBV9 ASSLGPLEKLF
TRBJ1-2 TRBV6-6 ASSLLGDYGYT
TRBJ2-5 TRBV27 ASSLNSGEETQY
TRBJ2-7 TRBV9 ASSLMLGGEGEQY
TRBJ1-5 TRBV4-3 ASSQDRGFPNQPQH
TRBJ1-2 TRBV6-5 ASSYRGDGYT
TRBJ1-4 TRBV19 ASLRWGASEKLF
TRBJ2-3 TRBV11-3 ASSFPLGRTSTDTQY
TRBJ1-1 TRBV7-6 ASSLNRNTEAF
TRBJ1-4 TRBV15 ATSRTDTKTKLF
TRBJ1-4 TRBV6-1 AISESGQGGEKLF
TRBJ1-3 TRBV27 ASSLSDSGNTIY
TRBJ2-7 TRBV13 ASSLLRGQPSYEQY
TRBJ1-1 TRBV9 ASSVGQGVAVTEAF
TRBJ2-6 TRBV9 ASSQTTGTFAGANVLT
TRBJ2-5 TRBV9 ASSAPGPTETQY
TRBJ2-1 TRBV7-3 ASSIRDSSYNEQF
TRBJ1-2 TRBV6-6 ASSVILGYGYT
TRBJ2-1 TRBV11-3 ASSLDGVVGWF
TRBJ1-4 TRBV5-5 ASSLGGTGRNEKLF
TRBJ2-7 TRBV5-4 ASSPSSAESYEQY
TRBJ1-5 TRBV27 ASSRAGTGDYQPQH
TRBJ1-2 TRBV10-3 AISPDSEGYGYT
TRBJ2-1 TRBV4-3 ASSQDTGGIYNEQF
TRBJ1-1 TRBV6-1 ASSIELNTEAF
TRBJ2-3 TRBV9 ASSGLDRVPDTQY
TRBJ1-4 TRBV6-5 ASSPPGGGNEKLF
TRBJ1-1 TRBV18 ASSPTLTTEAF
TRBJ2-5 TRBV7-2 ASSLGGRAQETQY
TRBJ2-6 TRBV18 ASSRYGSSSGANVLT
TRBJ2-3 TRBV7-9 ASSRTGQGGTDTQY
TRBJ1-1 TRBV7-2 ASSFSGTEAF
TRBJ2-5 TRBV11-2 ASSPQQTRQETQY
TRBJ1-1 TRBV4-2 ASSQDPTGSTMNTEAF
TRBJ2-1 TRBV19 ASRTYSWGEQF
TRBJ1-2 TRBV5-8 ASMHRRTLLRGYT
TRBJ2-7 TRBV19 ASSMEKGYSYEQY
TRBJ2-1 TRBV7-3 ASSHQGNEQF
TRBJ2-7 TRBV5-4 ASSSPTRKTGPEQY
TRBJ1-5 TRBV9 ASSGGGSQPQH
TRBJ2-7 TRBV9 ASSVERESYEQY